This TCR beta chain is from a study of B cell selection in AIRE deficiency. Sorted regulatory T cells were CD4-positive, CD25-high and CD127-low or negative. TCRdb's table, derived via immunoSEQ multiplex PCR, lists solely in-frame clones and lacks some. The data contain 20,000 to 25,000 clones, about 94% of them seen just once; the ten biggest clones take up just under 2%. The CDR3 runs 17 residues. Unmatched junction bases numbered 15, after V lost 6 bases and J lost 5 bases. Germline V gene sequence: CDR1 SNHLY, CDR2 FYNNEI. The rearrangement links TRBV2 to TRBJ2-3, with 9 bases fitting TRBD1. This TCR was recovered from a human donor with AIRE deficiency. The material sequenced was Tregs sorted from PBMCs. CDR3 nucleotide sequence: TGTGCCAGCAGCCACCACTCCGGGACAGGGAAGGGAGATACGCAGTATTTT. Encoded protein: CASSHHSGTGKGDTQYF.